Listed below are T cell receptor beta chains from one sample, sequenced in a study of T cell changes during pregnancy in multiple sclerosis. Some clones are missing from TCRdb's copy, which holds only in-frame ones; the method was immunoSEQ multiplex PCR. The sample has about 46,000 clones; 90% to 95% are singletons. The sample consisted of CD8+ T cells from peripheral blood mononuclear cells, taken in the first trimester of pregnancy. All receptors derive from a female donor with multiple sclerosis, enrolled in a pregnancy study. Both conserved end residues are part of each CDR3. The D gene is left open where the match is weak. The size field is filled for only some rows; it gives once, few, many or a size class.

j_call v_call clone_size d_call cdr3_aa cdr3_nt
TRBJ2-7 TRBV6-5 . TRBD1 CASRGQGGWYEQYF TGTGCCAGCAGAGGACAGGGGGGTTGGTACGAGCAGTACTTC
TRBJ2-7 TRBV9 . TRBD1 CASSEWPDREDEQYF TGTGCCAGCAGCGAGTGGCCGGACAGGGAAGACGAGCAGTACTTC
TRBJ2-3 TRBV9 . TRBD1 CASSEGQASTDTQYF TGTGCCAGCAGCGAGGGACAGGCTAGCACAGATACGCAGTATTTT
TRBJ2-7 TRBV5-5 . TRBD2 CASSPLRGLAGDEQYF TGTGCCAGCAGCCCCCTCCGGGGGCTAGCGGGAGATGAGCAGTACTTC
TRBJ2-7 TRBV9 . . CASSPTTGAWEQYF TGTGCCAGCAGCCCCACTACAGGAGCTTGGGAGCAGTACTTC
TRBJ2-3 TRBV15 . . CATSPRVPNTDTQYF TGTGCCACCTCTCCGAGGGTCCCCAACACAGATACGCAGTATTTT
TRBJ2-2 TRBV10-3 . . CAISRQSTGELFF TGTGCCATCAGTCGACAGAGCACCGGGGAGCTGTTTTTT
TRBJ1-3 TRBV5-1 . . CASSPEGVLASGNTIYF TGCGCCAGCAGCCCGGAAGGGGTTCTGGCCTCTGGAAACACCATATATTTT
TRBJ1-2 TRBV4-3 . . CASSQGGGGGYTF TGCGCCAGCAGCCAAGGGGGGGGAGGTGGCTACACCTTC
TRBJ1-5 TRBV27 . . CASSLGGYSNQPQHF TGTGCCAGCAGTTTAGGCGGCTATAGCAATCAGCCCCAGCATTTT
TRBJ2-7 TRBV13 once . CASSLANFEQYF TGTGCCAGCAGCTTAGCGAACTTCGAGCAGTACTTC
TRBJ1-5 TRBV27 . . CASAGASNQPQHF TGTGCCAGCGCGGGGGCGTCCAATCAGCCCCAGCATTTT
TRBJ1-6 TRBV2 . TRBD1 CASSKDRASDSPLHF TGTGCCAGCAGCAAGGACAGGGCCAGTGATTCACCCCTCCACTTT
TRBJ1-6 TRBV12-5 few . CASGLVGSSSPLHF TGTGCTAGTGGTTTGGTGGGGAGTAGTTCACCCCTCCACTTT
TRBJ2-7 TRBV9 . TRBD2 CASSFDSGGYEQYF TGTGCCAGCAGTTTTGACAGCGGGGGCTACGAGCAGTACTTC
TRBJ2-3 TRBV19 . . CASSKVKGGPTDTQYF TGTGCCAGTAGTAAAGTAAAGGGCGGGCCCACAGATACGCAGTATTTT
TRBJ1-5 TRBV4-1 . . CASSQDPDGGQPQHF TGCGCCAGCAGCCAAGACCCAGACGGAGGACAGCCCCAGCATTTT
TRBJ2-7 TRBV10-3 . . CASGPDSLSYEQYF TGTGCCAGCGGACCGGACAGTTTAAGCTACGAGCAGTACTTC
TRBJ1-2 TRBV4-3 . TRBD1 CASSLDRAAGYTF TGCGCCAGCAGTCTGGACAGGGCGGCTGGCTACACCTTC
TRBJ2-2 TRBV29-1 . TRBD1 CSVVGTGGWGDTGELFF TGCAGCGTTGTCGGGACAGGGGGCTGGGGTGACACCGGGGAGCTGTTTTTT
TRBJ2-2 TRBV7-3 . TRBD1 CASSLTLYTGGTGELFF TGTGCCAGCAGCTTAACCCTATATACAGGGGGAACCGGGGAGCTGTTTTTT
TRBJ1-5 TRBV27 . . CASSFRGDNQPQHF TGTGCCAGCAGTTTCCGGGGGGACAATCAGCCCCAGCATTTT
TRBJ2-1 TRBV7-8 . . CASSLDPSRGSYNEQFF TGTGCCAGCAGCTTAGACCCTAGCCGGGGCTCCTACAATGAGCAGTTCTTC
TRBJ2-7 TRBV7-9 . TRBD1 CASSLGDRVYEQYF TGTGCCAGCAGCTTAGGAGACAGGGTGTACGAGCAGTACTTC
TRBJ1-2 TRBV7-6 . TRBD1 CASSADRGLSYGYTF TGTGCCAGCAGCGCAGACAGGGGGCTTAGCTATGGCTACACCTTC
TRBJ2-2 TRBV10-3 . TRBD1 CAISGLQGAVGELFF TGTGCCATCAGCGGCCTACAGGGGGCTGTCGGGGAGCTGTTTTTT
TRBJ2-1 TRBV4-2 . TRBD1 CASSQEEDRAAYNEQFF TGTGCCAGCAGCCAAGAGGAGGACAGGGCGGCTTACAATGAGCAGTTCTTC
TRBJ2-3 TRBV5-1 . TRBD2 CASSQSGNTDTQYF TGCGCCAGCAGCCAGAGCGGGAACACAGATACGCAGTATTTT
TRBJ1-4 TRBV30 . . CAWSPDPGGEKLFF TGTGCCTGGAGCCCAGACCCTGGCGGTGAAAAACTGTTTTTT
TRBJ2-1 TRBV11-2 . TRBD2 CASSSPWGAGENEQFF TGTGCCAGCAGCTCACCTTGGGGAGCGGGAGAGAATGAGCAGTTCTTC
TRBJ2-1 TRBV7-9 . . CASSLEWGLNEQFF TGTGCCAGCAGCTTAGAGTGGGGGCTGAATGAGCAGTTCTTC
TRBJ1-2 TRBV6-1 . . CASDGVRGYTF TGTGCCAGCGACGGGGTTCGCGGCTACACCTTC
TRBJ2-1 TRBV19 . . CASRPTGAYNEQFF TGTGCCAGTAGGCCGACCGGGGCCTACAATGAGCAGTTCTTC
TRBJ1-1 TRBV5-4 . TRBD1 CASSLVTGGSEAFF TGTGCCAGCAGCTTGGTTACAGGGGGCTCTGAAGCTTTCTTT
TRBJ2-7 TRBV27 . . CASSPLAARYEQYF TGTGCCAGCAGCCCTTTAGCGGCCAGATACGAGCAGTACTTC
TRBJ1-5 TRBV13 . . CASSLGGQYQPQHF TGTGCCAGCAGCTTAGGCGGACAGTATCAGCCCCAGCATTTT
TRBJ2-3 TRBV27 . TRBD1 CASSVRDRDGTDTQYF TGTGCCAGCAGTGTCCGGGACAGGGATGGCACAGATACGCAGTATTTT